This record covers a single TCR beta chain. This table comes from immunoSEQ multiplex PCR, and its TCRdb copy is limited to in-frame clones, with some not included. Among 250,000 to 300,000 clones, approximately 86% were seen once, and the ten largest hold 0.95% to 1.1%. This entry is derived from a study of cytomegalovirus exposure and HLA in healthy donors. CDR3 size: 12 residues. CDR1 is SGHDT and CDR2 is YYEEEE in the germline V gene. The V end lost 0 bases, the J end lost 8 bases, and 8 bases lay between the germline ends. The rearrangement uses TRBV5-6 and TRBJ1-2, with D uncertain. Source material: PBMCs. The origin of this receptor is a woman aged 18-35 years in good health and CMV-seronegative. The chain's CDR3 is CASSLGEGGYTF. CDR3 DNA sequence: TGTGCCAGCAGCTTGGGAGAGGGAGGCTACACCTTC.